Following are 25 T cell receptor beta chains from one sample sequenced in a study of Graves' ophthalmopathy and Graves' hyperthyroidism. From RNA, the CDR3 regions of TCR beta chains were amplified and sequenced. The library came from an HTBI-primed first-round RT-PCR and a second-round multiplex PCR. TCRdb itself ran the multiplex PCR reads through MiXCR, one entry per CDR3 protein. Altogether hundreds of thousands of distinct CDR3 sequences are present, over 40% being singletons, with the ten largest covering 3% to 4%. Sequences were obtained from peripheral blood. The receptors here all came from an adult man with Graves' ophthalmopathy.

This clonotype has a handful of counts. The chain employs TRBV19 and TRBJ1-5; weak D call: TRBD1 (5 bases). CDR1 and CDR2 (germline): LNHDA, SQIVND (reference sequence). The CDR3 is made up of 17 amino acids. Between the trimmed V and J ends, which lost 4 bases and 1 base, there was a span of 17 bases. The CDR3 nucleotides read TGTGCCAGTAGTACGGGGGGGGGTTCTCGAAGCAATCAGCCCCAGCATTTT. It specifies CASSTGGGSRSNQPQHF.

Many counts were recorded for this clonotype. The rearrangement uses TRBV7-9 and TRBJ2-7; TRBD2 might be the D (6 bases). CDR3 size: 15 residues. Germline V CDR1 and CDR2: SEHNR, FQNEAQ (reference sequence). The V end lost 5 bases, the J end lost 6 bases, and 20 bases lay between the germline ends. The CDR3 here is CASSPGAGIDREQYF. The CDR3 DNA follows: TGTGCCAGCAGCCCCGGGGCGGGGATAGATCGCGAGCAGTACTTC.

At least ten counts were recorded for this clonotype. This sequence joins TRBV4-2 and TRBJ1-3; possibly TRBD1 for D (5 bases). The CDR3 consists of 14 residues. Germline CDR1 is LGHNA and CDR2 is YNFKEQ. The V gene lost 6 bases and the J gene lost 5 bases, with 14 bases spanning the gap. The CDR3 reads CASRGDAARNTIYF. CDR3 sequence (DNA): TGTGCCAGCAGGGGGGACGCCGCTCGAAACACCATATATTTT.

This clonotype was seen more than once but under ten times. The V gene is TRBV19, the J gene TRBJ2-7, with 7 positions matching TRBD2. V lost 2 bases and J lost 2; bases outside the gene matches: 3. CDR1 and CDR2 (germline): LNHDA, SQIVND (reference sequence). The CDR3 spans 14 residues. The CDR3 sequence: CASSIRGLTYEQYF. The CDR3 DNA reads TGTGCCAGTAGTATACGGGGACTAACCTACGAGCAGTACTTC.

This clonotype has ten or more counts. The genes are TRBV19 and TRBJ2-7; tentative D call: TRBD2 (6 bases). The germline V and J ends were trimmed by 6 bases and 4 bases, with 16 bases remaining between them. The V gene's germline CDR1 is LNHDA and CDR2 SQIVND (reference sequence). The CDR3 length is 14 residues. The CDR3 protein is CASSKGLRQYEQYF. DNA of the CDR3: TGTGCCAGTAGCAAGGGACTTCGACAATACGAGCAGTACTTC. The variable domain in full, with the rest retrieved from reference TRBV19 and TRBJ2-7, is DGGITQSPKYLFRKEGQNVTLSCEQNLNHDAMYWYRQDPGQGLRLIYYSQIVNDFQKGDIAEGYSVSREKKESFPLTVTSAQKNPTAFYLCASSKGLRQYEQYFGPGTRLTVT.

This clonotype was counted many times. The chain employs TRBV19 and TRBJ2-7; D may be TRBD2 (6 bases). Germline V gives CDR1 LNHDA, CDR2 SQIVND (reference sequence). This CDR3 has 15 amino acids. V lost 5 bases to trimming and J lost 4 bases, with 18 bases between them. CDR3 region: CASSYRESRGYEQYF. CDR3 sequence (DNA): TGTGCCAGTAGTTACCGGGAGTCACGAGGGTACGAGCAGTACTTC. Filled out from reference TRBV19 and TRBJ2-7, the complete variable domain reads DGGITQSPKYLFRKEGQNVTLSCEQNLNHDAMYWYRQDPGQGLRLIYYSQIVNDFQKGDIAEGYSVSREKKESFPLTVTSAQKNPTAFYLCASSYRESRGYEQYFGPGTRLTVT.

This chain uses TRBV7-2 with TRBJ1-1; no clear D gene. Per the germline V gene, CDR1 is SGHTA and CDR2 is FQGNSA. V shed 3 bases and J shed 5 bases, with 13 bases lying between them. The CDR3 extends over 14 amino acids. The CDR3 DNA reads as TGTGCCAGCAGCTTTATAAGTAGGATGACTGAAGCTTTCTTT. Encoded protein: CASSFISRMTEAFF.

The V and J genes are TRBV20-1 and TRBJ2-5, with a possible D match to TRBD2 (6 bases). The J call could be wrong; TRBJ2-1 is a better fit for the DNA end. CDR3 length: 12 residues. CDR1 is DFQATT, CDR2 SNEGSKA, per germline (reference sequence). The CDR3 here is CSGNLGGSEQFF. The CDR3 region has the DNA TGCAGTGGGAACCTAGGAGGGTCTGAGCAGTTCTTC.

The table lists this clonotype with a few counts. The chain has TRBV27 and TRBJ1-2, with D perhaps TRBD1 (6 bases). Germline assignment: CDR1 MNHEY and CDR2 SMNVEV (reference sequence). The CDR3 extends over 16 amino acids. The V end lost 2 bases, the J end lost 8 bases, and 21 bases lay between the germline ends. The CDR3 DNA reads as TGTGCCAGCAGTTTAGTGGCAGGGGCGAAGGCAGACGGCTACACCTTC. Translated: CASSLVAGAKADGYTF.

J is TRBJ1-4 and V is TRBV2; TRBD1 matches at 7 bases. Germline assignment: CDR1 SNHLY and CDR2 FYNNEI. This CDR3 contains 16 residues. V was pared by 3 bases and J by 4 bases, with 8 bases of the junction left unmatched. CDR3 amino acids: CASSDRGASDNEKLFF. The CDR3 nucleotides read TGTGCCAGCAGTGACAGGGGGGCAAGCGATAATGAAAAACTGTTTTTT.

Turning to this clonotype: A junction boundary mismatches the germline segment, possibly from a read error. The J gene is TRBJ1-1, the V gene TRBV7-9; TRBD1 might be the D (6 bases). CDR3 length: 15 residues. Germline V gene data show CDR1 as SEHNR and CDR2 as FQNEAQ (reference sequence). For the CDR3, the DNA is TGTGCTGAAGTCCCCGTGCGACGGGGGGGCACTGAAGCTTCCTTT. Its protein product is CAEVPVRRGGTEASF.

This clonotype was seen a few times. The chain joins TRBV29-1 to TRBJ2-7; tentative D call: TRBD2 (6 bases). The CDR3 is made up of 13 amino acids. Germline CDR1 reads SQVTM; CDR2 reads ANQGSEA. Trimming took 1 base from V and 7 from J, leaving 14 bases between them. CDR3 protein: CSVEASAGNEQYF. The CDR3 coding sequence is TGCAGCGTTGAAGCCTCAGCGGGTAATGAGCAGTACTTC.

The chain's CDR3 is CASSEWTGRFRSMFF. The DNA of the CDR3 is TGTGCCAGCAGTGAATGGACGGGTCGATTCCGGTCGATGTTTTTT. V usage is TRBV25-1 and J usage is TRBJ1-4; no reliable D call. CDR3 length: 15 amino acids. Germline V gene lookup returns CDR1 MGHDK and CDR2 SYGVNS. V lost 1 base and J 15 bases, leaving 21 bases between the germline ends.

This clonotype occurred once. The CDR3 nucleotides read TGTGCCACCAGCAGAGTGGGAGGACCGCTGAGGCAGTTCTTC. The encoded protein is CATSRVGGPLRQFF. This chain joins TRBV15 and TRBJ2-1, with D maybe TRBD2 (6 bases). CDR3 length: 14 amino acids. Germline values: CDR1 LNHNV, CDR2 YYDKDF (reference sequence). The V end was cut by 1 base, the J end by 12 bases, with 16 bases between. The whole variable domain, remainder taken from reference TRBV15 and TRBJ2-1, is DAMVIQNPRYQVTQFGKPVTLSCSQTLNHNVMYWYQQKSSQAPKLLFHYYDKDFNNEADTPDNFQSRRPNTSFCFLDIRSPGLGDTAMYLCATSRVGGPLRQFFGPGTRLTVL.

V usage is TRBV7-3 and J usage is TRBJ2-7, with 9 bases identical to TRBD2. Germline trimming cut 6 bases from V and 1 base from J; bases unmatched to any gene: 7. The germline V gene has CDR1 SGHTA and CDR2 FQGTGA. The CDR3 has 15 residues. The CDR3 DNA sequence: TGTGCCAGCAGGGGGTTAGCGGGAGTATCCTACGAGCAGTACTTC. It codes for CASRGLAGVSYEQYF.

This clonotype has just one count. The chain uses TRBV10-3 and TRBJ2-5; no firm D call. In germline, CDR1 is ENHRY, CDR2 SYGVKD. The CDR3 contains 15 residues. Deletions cut 3 bases from V and 2 bases from J, with 13 bases between. Here the CDR3 reads CAISDPGRRQETQYF. CDR3 bases: TGTGCCATCAGTGATCCCGGACGTCGACAAGAGACCCAGTACTTC.

This clonotype was counted between two and nine times. The chain carries TRBV19 and TRBJ1-1; D possibly corresponds to TRBD1 (5 bases). The germline V gene has CDR1 LNHDA and CDR2 SQIVND (reference sequence). The CDR3 has 15 residues. Deletions cut 11 bases from V and 0 bases from J, with 19 bases between. The CDR3 bases are TGTGCCTGCACGACCCCGGGACCACTGAACACTGAAGCTTTCTTT. Protein product: CACTTPGPLNTEAFF.

Here the CDR3 DNA reads TGTGCCAGCAACTACCTAGCGAAAAGCACAGATACGCAGTATTTT. The encoded protein is CASNYLAKSTDTQYF. The chain joins TRBV2 to TRBJ2-3, with D tentatively TRBD2 (6 bases). The CDR3 contains 15 residues. From germline, CDR1 is SNHLY and CDR2 FYNNEI. V lost 7 bases, J lost 0 bases, and 14 bases lay in between.

Ten or more counts support this clonotype. V is TRBV6-6 and J is TRBJ1-2, with D uncertain. Per the germline V gene, CDR1 is MNHNY and CDR2 is SVGAGI (reference sequence). The CDR3 runs 12 residues. Trimming stripped 0 bases from V and 5 bases from J, with 4 bases between. CDR3 nucleotides: TGTGCCAGCAGTTACTCGGTGTATGGCTACACCTTC. Amino acids: CASSYSVYGYTF.

Ten or more counts support this clonotype. The chain couples TRBV15 to TRBJ1-4; D is undetermined. CDR3 size: 14 residues. V lost 0 bases and J lost 8, with 10 bases in between. CDR1 LNHNV and CDR2 YYDKDF come from the germline V gene (reference sequence). The CDR3: CATSRDILGEKLFF. In DNA, the CDR3 is TGTGCCACCAGCAGAGACATTTTGGGGGAAAAACTGTTTTTT.

This chain uses TRBV7-3 with TRBJ2-7; TRBD2 is a possible D gene (6 bases). The DNA end lines up better with TRBJ2-1; the J call may be wrong. The CDR3 has 14 amino acids. Germline CDR1 is SGHTA and CDR2 is FQGTGA. The CDR3 sequence: CASSLSGAYNEQFF. CDR3 in DNA: TGTGCCAGCAGCTTAAGCGGGGCCTACAATGAGCAGTTCTTC.

This chain joins TRBV20-1 and TRBJ1-5, with 10 bases that match TRBD1. This CDR3 has 15 residues. Germline V lookup: CDR1 DFQATT, CDR2 SNEGSKA (reference sequence). The ends lost 4 bases at V and 6 bases at J; junction bases unmatched: 9. As DNA, the CDR3 is TGCAGTGCTACCCTGACAGGGGGCGCAGGTCAGCCCCAGCATTTT. It yields the protein CSATLTGGAGQPQHF.

The chain joins TRBV29-1 to TRBJ1-2; D may be TRBD1 (6 bases). The germline gives CDR1 SQVTM, CDR2 ANQGSEA. Trimming left V 8 bases short and J 2 bases short, with 18 bases between. The length of the CDR3 is 14 residues. CDR3 nucleotide sequence: TGCAGCAGTTACTCACGACAGGCCAACTATGGCTACACCTTC. It yields the protein CSSYSRQANYGYTF.

The chain has TRBV29-1 and TRBJ1-2, with D tentatively TRBD1 (5 bases). The CDR3 spans 12 residues. Germline CDR1 is SQVTM and CDR2 is ANQGSEA. V lost 4 bases to trimming and J lost 7 bases, with 13 bases between them. The CDR3 loop is CSVGGIPFGYTF. The CDR3 nucleotides read TGCAGCGTTGGGGGGATCCCCTTTGGCTACACCTTC.

The CDR3: CASSPGQGFSGNTIYF. CDR3 in DNA: TGTGCCAGCAGCCCAGGACAGGGTTTCTCTGGAAACACCATATATTTT. The chain carries TRBV7-9 and TRBJ1-3, with 8 bases fitting TRBD1. J lost 0 bases, V lost 5 bases, and 6 bases had no gene match. This CDR3 has 16 amino acids. CDR1 and CDR2 (germline): SEHNR, FQNEAQ (reference sequence). Drawing the rest from reference TRBV7-9 and TRBJ1-3, the complete variable domain is DTGVSQNPRHKITKRGQNVTFRCDPISEHNRLYWYRQTLGQGPEFLTYFQNEAQLEKSRLLSDRFSAERPKGSFSTLEIQRTEQGDSAMYLCASSPGQGFSGNTIYFGEGSWLTVV.